The T cell receptor beta chain under discussion was sequenced for a study of PD-1 blockade in classical Hodgkin lymphoma. Whole-study results and caveats: What drove the repertoire differences, possibly disease activity or prior therapy, has not been defined. TCR diversity at baseline was reported to be reduced in newly diagnosed patients relative to healthy donors. Whereas CD4+ TCR diversity had risen significantly by C4D1, CD8+ TCR diversity had not. Newly diagnosed patients and complete responders had comparable diversity at baseline.

The time point denotes: cycle 4 day 1 (C4D1), after about 6 weeks of nivolumab. All trial patients relapsed after autologous stem cell transplantation. By magnetic negative selection, CD4+ T cells were purified from thawed PBMCs. Comment on this clone: Its antigen is still unknown.

Assay used: immunoSEQ multiplex PCR; TCRdb lists only in-frame clones, some missing. The sample shows around 29,000 clones, 65% to 85% of them seen only once. Trimming took 5 bases from V and 4 from J; bases not matched to a gene: 8. Germline CDR1 reads SGHRS; CDR2 reads YFSETQ. The CDR3 contains 14 residues. The TCR comes from a human donor with classical Hodgkin lymphoma. The sample consisted of CD4+ T cells from blood, taken before the fourth cycle of nivolumab. V and J are TRBV5-1 and TRBJ1-1; 7 bases fit TRBD1. The CDR3 DNA sequence: TGCGCCAGCAGGACCGACAGGGCAGGCACTGAAGCTTTCTTT. This encodes CASRTDRAGTEAFF.